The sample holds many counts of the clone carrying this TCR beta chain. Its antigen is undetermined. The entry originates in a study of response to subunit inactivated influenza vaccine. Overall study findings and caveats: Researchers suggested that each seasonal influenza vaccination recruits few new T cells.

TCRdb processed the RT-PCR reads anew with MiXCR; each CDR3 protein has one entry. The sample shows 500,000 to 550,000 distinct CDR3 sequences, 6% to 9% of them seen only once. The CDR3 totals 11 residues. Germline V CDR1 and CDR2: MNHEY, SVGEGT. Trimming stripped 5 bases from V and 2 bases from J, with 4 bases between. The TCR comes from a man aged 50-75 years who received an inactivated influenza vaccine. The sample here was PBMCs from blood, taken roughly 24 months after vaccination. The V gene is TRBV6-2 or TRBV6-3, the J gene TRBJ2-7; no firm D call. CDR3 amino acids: CASSGAYEQYF. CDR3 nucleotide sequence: TGTGCCAGCAGTGGAGCCTACGAGCAGTACTTC.